These T cell receptor beta chains were read from a single sample in a study of identical twins. TCRdb used MiXCR to reprocess the 5' RACE reads, holding one entry per CDR3 protein. Of over 600,000 distinct CDR3 sequences listed, roughly 20% were seen once; the top ten hold roughly 4%. The sample also formed part of further work on T cells expressing NK-cell markers.

The specimen sequenced was PBMCs. The receptor set was obtained from a woman between 18 and 29 years old in good health. The CDR3 runs from the conserved cysteine through the conserved F or W. Fields, in order: CDR3 protein, CDR3 DNA, V gene, J gene, clone size, D gene. A D gene is named only where the DNA matches it firmly. Size tells how often a clone was seen (once, few, many) or the class of an expanded clone, and some rows leave it out.

CASSQDRTRSSYNEQFF	TGCGCCAGCAGCCAAGATCGGACCCGAAGCTCCTACAATGAGCAGTTCTTC	TRBV4-1	TRBJ2-1	NA	NA
CASSQVLEAVGYEQYF	TGCGCCAGCAGCCAGGTTCTTGAGGCAGTTGGCTACGAGCAGTACTTC	TRBV4-3	TRBJ2-7	NA	NA
CASSRHRQETQYF	TGTGCCAGCAGCAGACATCGCCAAGAGACCCAGTACTTC	TRBV7-2	TRBJ2-5	NA	NA
CASSLGVPGETSGYYEQYF	TGTGCCAGCAGTCTAGGTGTCCCCGGAGAGACTAGCGGGTACTACGAGCAGTACTTC	TRBV12-3/TRBV12-4	TRBJ2-7	few	TRBD2
CASSPPEGFYGYTF	TGTGCCAGCTCACCCCCAGAAGGATTTTATGGCTACACCTTC	TRBV18	TRBJ1-2	NA	NA
CASSDLSSGETQYF	TGTGCCAGCAGTGATCTCTCGTCGGGTGAGACCCAGTACTTC	TRBV25-1	TRBJ2-5	NA	NA
CASSSLFGPTYEQYF	TGTGCCAGCAGCTCCCTATTCGGGCCGACGTACGAGCAGTACTTC	TRBV7-2	TRBJ2-7	NA	NA
CASRFTAGQGVYGYTF	TGCGCCAGCAGATTCACCGCCGGACAGGGAGTTTATGGCTACACCTTC	TRBV5-1	TRBJ1-2	many	TRBD1
CASSAIITGKETQYF	TGTGCCAGCAGTGCGATTATTACGGGGAAGGAGACCCAGTACTTC	TRBV27	TRBJ2-5	NA	NA
CSAPLTGELFF	TGCAGTGCTCCGCTCACCGGGGAGCTGTTTTTT	TRBV20-1	TRBJ2-2	NA	NA
CASSLAGRGAGETQYF	TGTGCCAGCAGCTTAGCGGGCCGGGGGGCCGGAGAGACCCAGTACTTC	TRBV7-6	TRBJ2-5	NA	NA
CASSLGGYSEAFF	TGTGCCAGCAGCTTAGGGGGGTACTCCGAAGCTTTCTTT	TRBV7-2	TRBJ1-1	many	NA
CASSFGGPSTDTQYF	TGTGCCAGCAGTTTTGGGGGCCCTAGCACAGATACGCAGTATTTT	TRBV12-3/TRBV12-4	TRBJ2-3	medium-sized	NA
CASSKVELAGVCEQFF	TGTGCCAGCAGCAAAGTAGAGCTAGCGGGAGTGTGTGAGCAGTTCTTC	TRBV21-1	TRBJ2-1	NA	NA
CASSFRTDLAKNIQYF	TGTGCCAGCAGCTTCCGGACAGACTTAGCCAAAAACATTCAGTACTTC	TRBV7-8	TRBJ2-4	NA	NA
CATSDPTAKNTDTQYF	TGTGCCACCAGTGATCCGACAGCAAAAAACACAGATACGCAGTATTTT	TRBV24-1	TRBJ2-3	few	NA
CASSSRDGDEQYF	TGCGCCAGCAGCTCCCGGGACGGAGACGAGCAGTACTTC	TRBV4-1	TRBJ2-7	few	NA
CSARLGPLEQYF	TGCAGCGCTCGACTTGGGCCCCTCGAGCAGTACTTC	TRBV20-1	TRBJ2-7	few	NA
CASTNPGGRDTQYF	TGTGCCAGCACCAACCCGGGGGGGAGAGATACGCAGTATTTT	TRBV5-5	TRBJ2-3	NA	TRBD2
CASSLGQYTGELFF	TGTGCCAGCAGCTTAGGACAGTACACCGGGGAGCTGTTTTTT	TRBV7-2	TRBJ2-2	NA	NA
CASSPRLAGVTDEQFF	TGTGCCAGCTCACCAAGACTAGCGGGAGTTACGGATGAGCAGTTCTTC	TRBV18	TRBJ2-1	NA	TRBD2
CASREGPGELFF	TGTGCCAGCAGAGAGGGGCCCGGGGAGCTGTTTTTT	TRBV12-3/TRBV12-4	TRBJ2-2	NA	NA
CASSYSLAGSSSPEQFF	TGTGCCAGCAGTTACTCCCTAGCGGGTTCCAGTAGTCCTGAGCAGTTCTTC	TRBV6-5	TRBJ2-1	NA	TRBD2
CASSLGYRSNYGYTF	TGTGCCAGCAGCTTGGGTTACAGGTCTAACTATGGCTACACCTTC	TRBV5-5	TRBJ1-2	NA	NA
CSASRASYGYTF	TGCAGTGCTAGCCGAGCTTCCTATGGCTACACCTTC	TRBV20-1	TRBJ1-2	few	NA
CASTVGGGRAPETQYF	TGTGCCAGCACCGTAGGGGGCGGGAGGGCGCCAGAGACCCAGTACTTC	TRBV12-3/TRBV12-4	TRBJ2-5	few	TRBD2
CASSSSGGLDNEQFF	TGTGCCAGCAGTTCTAGCGGGGGGCTCGACAATGAGCAGTTCTTC	TRBV6-5	TRBJ2-1	NA	TRBD2